The sequence of this TCR beta chain was determined in a study of blood T cell repertoires in COVID-19. Across the whole study: PBMCs, B-cell-depleted T cells, or T cells were the source of the cDNA or gDNA that made up the material.

This CDR3 has 18 amino acids. Trimming left V 2 bases short and J 0 bases short, with 19 bases between. Germline values: CDR1 LGHNT, CDR2 FRNRAP. As processed by the authors: Reference gene primer amplification yielded estimated nucleated cell counts. Clones were read by immunoSEQ multiplex PCR, and TCRdb kept only the in-frame ones, dropping some. V, J and clone size derive from that table, while D and trimming were established from the DNA sequence. The sample has about 180,000 clones, less than 90% seen once. The receptor comes from a man in his 70s with active or convalescent COVID-19. V usage is TRBV12-5 and J usage is TRBJ1-1; tentative D call: TRBD1 (5 bases). Specimen: peripheral blood. CDR3 DNA: TGTGCTAGTGGTTTGCCCGGGAGAGGGACTTCCATGAACACTGAAGCTTTCTTT. It encodes CASGLPGRGTSMNTEAFF.